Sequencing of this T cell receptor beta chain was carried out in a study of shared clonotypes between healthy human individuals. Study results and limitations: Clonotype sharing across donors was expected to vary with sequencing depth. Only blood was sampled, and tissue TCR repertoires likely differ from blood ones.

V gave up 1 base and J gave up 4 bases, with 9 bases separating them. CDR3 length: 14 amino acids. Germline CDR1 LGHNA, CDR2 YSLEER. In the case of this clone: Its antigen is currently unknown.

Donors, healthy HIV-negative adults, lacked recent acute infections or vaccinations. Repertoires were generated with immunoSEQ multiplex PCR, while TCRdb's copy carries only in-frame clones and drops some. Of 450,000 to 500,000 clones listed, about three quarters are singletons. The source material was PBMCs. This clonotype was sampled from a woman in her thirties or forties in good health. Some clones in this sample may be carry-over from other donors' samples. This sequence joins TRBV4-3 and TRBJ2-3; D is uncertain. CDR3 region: CASSQAATPDTQYF. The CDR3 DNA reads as TGCGCCAGCAGCCAAGCTGCGACCCCAGATACGCAGTATTTT.